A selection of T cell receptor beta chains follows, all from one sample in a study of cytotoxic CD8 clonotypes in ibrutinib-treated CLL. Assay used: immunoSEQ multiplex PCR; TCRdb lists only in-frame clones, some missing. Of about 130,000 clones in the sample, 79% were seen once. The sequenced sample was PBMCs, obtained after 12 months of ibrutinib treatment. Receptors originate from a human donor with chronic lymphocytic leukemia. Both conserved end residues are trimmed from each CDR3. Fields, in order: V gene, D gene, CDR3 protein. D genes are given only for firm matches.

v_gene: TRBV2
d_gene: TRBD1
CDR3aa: ASRGDSNYGYT

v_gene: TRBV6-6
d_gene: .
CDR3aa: ATLGQSDQPQH

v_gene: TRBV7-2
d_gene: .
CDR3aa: ASSPKAGNTEAF

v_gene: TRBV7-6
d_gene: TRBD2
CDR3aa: ASSLEAGTSEQY

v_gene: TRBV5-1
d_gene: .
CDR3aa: ASSQQPGTSNTGELF

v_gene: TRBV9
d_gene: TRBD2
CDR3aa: ASSSGRAGGGEQF

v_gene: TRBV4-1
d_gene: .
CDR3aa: ASSQDGPGINTEAF

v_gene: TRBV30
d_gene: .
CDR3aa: AWSVFLQGRAYNEQF

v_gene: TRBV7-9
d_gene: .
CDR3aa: ASSTLTGSNQPQH

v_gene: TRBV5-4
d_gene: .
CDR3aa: ASSQDGLPTDTQY